Below, one T cell receptor (beta chain) is given with its context. This record comes from a study of blood T cells in healthy people across ages. With a J-beta primer mix and a sample-barcoded 5' primer, a second PCR ran about 6 to 11 cycles. TCRdb recomputed calls from the 5' RACE reads with MiXCR, one row per CDR3 protein. Of some 670,000 distinct CDR3 sequences in the sample, roughly half were seen once. The CDR3 contains 16 residues. V was pared by 4 bases and J by 6 bases, with 8 bases of the junction left unmatched. The germline CDR1 and CDR2 sequences are SGHTA and FQGNSA. The chain uses TRBV7-2 and TRBJ2-7; the match to TRBD2 covers 14 bases. This TCR came from a woman older than 75 in good health. The specimen was blood. Written as DNA, the CDR3 is TGTGCCAGCAGCTCGCGACTAGCGGGAGGGTACTCCGAGCAGTACTTC. Translating gives CASSSRLAGGYSEQYF.